A selection of T cell receptor beta chains follows, all from one sample in a study of OX40 agonist ivuxolimab in advanced cancers. Method: immunoSEQ multiplex PCR; TCRdb's copy keeps in-frame clones and lacks some. The table lists around 61,000 clones, roughly four fifths of them singletons. Sample: CD4+ or CD8+ T cells sorted from blood, taken in a trial of the OX40 agonist ivuxolimab. All receptors derive from an adult with an advanced solid tumor such as melanoma, head and neck, liver or kidney cancer. The CDR3 runs from the conserved cysteine through the conserved F or W. The D gene is left open where the match is weak. A row's size may be missing; if present it is once, few, many or a size class.

D	V	size	J	CDR3	DNA
.	TRBV7-9	.	TRBJ2-2	CASSLGVVGELFF	TGTGCCAGCAGCTTAGGTGTGGTCGGGGAGCTGTTTTTT
.	TRBV29-1	.	TRBJ2-1	CSVVLARYNEQFF	TGCAGCGTTGTCCTAGCCCGATACAATGAGCAGTTCTTC
.	TRBV19	.	TRBJ2-2	CASSKPPTGELFF	TGTGCCAGTAGTAAACCGCCCACCGGGGAGCTGTTTTTT
TRBD2	TRBV5-1	once	TRBJ2-5	CASSSSGTSGGARETQYF	TGCGCCAGCAGCTCGTCCGGGACTAGCGGGGGGGCCCGGGAGACCCAGTACTTC
.	TRBV27	.	TRBJ2-7	CASGSGTTYEQYF	TGTGCCAGCGGTTCTGGGACGACGTACGAGCAGTACTTC
TRBD1	TRBV10-2	.	TRBJ1-2	CASSPLPDRINYGYTF	TGCGCCAGCAGTCCCCTTCCGGACAGGATTAACTATGGCTACACCTTC
.	TRBV6-5	.	TRBJ2-7	CASGGYEEQYF	TGTGCCAGCGGAGGATACGAGGAGCAGTACTTC
TRBD2	TRBV18	.	TRBJ2-3	CASSPGLAGTDTQYF	TGTGCCAGCTCTCCCGGACTAGCGGGCACAGATACGCAGTATTTT
TRBD2	TRBV13	few	TRBJ2-5	CASSLGLAGEGTQYF	TGTGCCAGCAGCTTAGGCCTAGCGGGAGAGGGGACCCAGTACTTC
.	TRBV18	.	TRBJ1-6	CASSPVASDSPLHF	TGTGCCAGCTCACCGGTGGCTTCCGATTCACCCCTCCACTTT
.	TRBV5-1	.	TRBJ2-7	CASSLASVTTRNEQYF	TGCGCCAGCAGCTTGGCCTCGGTGACAACGAGGAACGAGCAGTACTTC
TRBD2	TRBV27	.	TRBJ2-3	CASSFRGGTQYF	TGTGCCAGCAGTTTCCGGGGGGGAACGCAGTATTTT
.	TRBV5-5	.	TRBJ1-1	CASSPGPTANTEAFF	TGTGCCAGCAGCCCCGGACCGACAGCGAACACTGAAGCTTTCTTT
.	TRBV4-3	.	TRBJ1-4	CASSQGTGQNEKLFF	TGCGCCAGCAGCCAAGGAACGGGGCAAAATGAAAAACTGTTTTTT
.	TRBV10-3	few	TRBJ2-7	CAIGLLDEQYF	TGTGCCATAGGCCTTTTGGACGAGCAGTACTTC
TRBD1	TRBV18	.	TRBJ2-7	CASSPLFAGTGSDYEQYF	TGTGCCAGCTCACCACTCTTTGCCGGGACAGGGTCAGACTACGAGCAGTACTTC
TRBD1	TRBV5-1	.	TRBJ1-4	CASSPDGTGGEKLFF	TGCGCCAGCAGTCCAGATGGGACAGGGGGAGAAAAACTGTTTTTT
.	TRBV6-6	.	TRBJ1-6	CASSWGGTYNSPLHF	TGTGCCAGCAGTTGGGGGGGGACATATAATTCACCCCTCCACTTT
TRBD2	TRBV19	.	TRBJ2-5	CASSRASGRETQYF	TGTGCCAGTAGCCGGGCTAGCGGGAGGGAGACCCAGTACTTC
.	TRBV10-2	.	TRBJ2-1	CASSESASGQFF	TGCGCCAGCAGTGAGTCAGCATCGGGGCAGTTCTTC
.	TRBV6-1	.	TRBJ1-1	CASRHVEAFF	TGTGCTTCGAGACATGTTGAAGCTTTCTTT
.	TRBV29-1	.	TRBJ2-7	CSVQDRTKYEQYF	TGCAGCGTACAAGACAGGACGAAGTACGAGCAGTACTTC
.	TRBV5-1	.	TRBJ1-1	CASSLVPGLNTEAFF	TGCGCCAGCAGCTTGGTCCCAGGGTTGAACACTGAAGCTTTCTTT
TRBD2	TRBV7-8	.	TRBJ2-7	CASSLVFAGLYEQYF	TGTGCCAGCAGCTTAGTCTTTGCGGGACTATACGAGCAGTACTTC
.	TRBV2	once	TRBJ2-7	CASSDQGYEQYF	TGTGCCAGCAGTGATCAGGGGTACGAGCAGTACTTC
.	TRBV14	.	TRBJ1-2	CASSQGGLDGYTF	TGTGCCAGCAGCCAAGGAGGGCTGGATGGCTACACCTTC
.	TRBV19	.	TRBJ2-7	CASSLQGHEQYF	TGTGCCAGTAGTCTACAGGGCCACGAGCAGTACTTC
.	TRBV2	.	TRBJ2-7	CASTEGSAPYEQYF	TGTGCCAGCACCGAGGGGAGCGCCCCTTACGAGCAGTACTTC
.	TRBV11-2	.	TRBJ1-5	CASSFLGGQPQHF	TGTGCCAGCAGCTTCCTTGGGGGTCAGCCCCAGCATTTT
TRBD2	TRBV5-1	once	TRBJ2-1	CASSLAGPFTSSYNEQFF	TGCGCCAGCAGCTTAGCGGGGCCATTTACCAGCTCCTACAATGAGCAGTTCTTC
.	TRBV18	.	TRBJ1-1	CASSLDGNTEAFF	TGTGCCAGCTCTCTAGACGGTAACACTGAAGCTTTCTTT
TRBD2	TRBV7-3	.	TRBJ2-7	CASSPQGGIGGEQYF	TGTGCCAGCAGCCCCCAGGGAGGGATCGGGGGTGAGCAGTACTTC
.	TRBV7-9	.	TRBJ1-1	CASTPTMVVGEAFF	TGTGCCAGCACCCCCACCATGGTTGTGGGTGAAGCTTTCTTT
TRBD2	TRBV5-4	.	TRBJ2-1	CASTRTSGVNEQFF	TGTGCCAGCACTCGGACTAGCGGGGTCAATGAGCAGTTCTTC
.	TRBV4-2	.	TRBJ2-1	CASSQDTDYTAPREQFF	TGTGCCAGCAGCCAAGATACAGACTACACGGCACCAAGAGAGCAGTTCTTC
.	TRBV11-1	.	TRBJ1-6	CASSLGQYNSPLHF	TGTGCCAGCAGCTTAGGACAATATAATTCACCCCTCCACTTT
.	TRBV9	.	TRBJ1-5	CASSVDGSGHQPQHF	TGTGCCAGCAGCGTAGATGGCAGCGGGCATCAGCCCCAGCATTTT
.	TRBV28	.	TRBJ1-5	CASNLVRQPQHF	TGTGCCAGCAACCTGGTACGCCAGCCCCAGCATTTT
TRBD1	TRBV5-1	.	TRBJ1-2	CASSPTWGQGLYGYTF	TGCGCCAGCAGCCCCACCTGGGGACAGGGGCTCTATGGCTACACCTTC
TRBD2	TRBV5-1	.	TRBJ2-3	CASSMTSGGNTQYF	TGCGCCAGCAGCATGACTAGCGGGGGAAATACGCAGTATTTT
.	TRBV7-8	.	TRBJ1-2	CASSLWGGYTF	TGTGCCAGCAGCCTTTGGGGTGGCTACACCTTC
.	TRBV5-1	.	TRBJ1-2	CASSSFVDISYGYTF	TGCGCCAGCAGCTCTTTCGTCGACATCTCCTATGGCTACACCTTC
.	TRBV7-9	.	TRBJ1-2	CASSSYLQGAGGYTF	TGTGCCAGCAGCTCATACTTACAGGGAGCGGGAGGCTACACCTTC
TRBD1	TRBV6-6	.	TRBJ2-2	CASSTGQGAYTGELFF	TGTGCCAGCAGTACAGGACAGGGGGCGTATACCGGGGAGCTGTTTTTT
.	TRBV10-3	.	TRBJ1-1	CAIRTGPEQQRAFF	TGTGCCATCAGAACCGGGCCCGAACAACAACGAGCTTTCTTT